The entry below describes one T cell receptor (beta chain). The data were obtained in a study of cytomegalovirus exposure and HLA in healthy donors. The PCR was carried out with 60 Vbeta primers and 13 Jbeta primers. Generated by immunoSEQ multiplex PCR, the TCRdb table keeps only in-frame clones and is missing some. The sample consists of some 100,000 clones, 81% of them appearing once. V gave up 6 bases and J gave up 2 bases, with 5 bases separating them. The CDR3 is 11 residues long. Specimen: PBMCs. The sequence derives from a woman aged 25 to 45 in good health and CMV-seronegative. This chain connects TRBV23-1 to TRBJ2-7; D unclear. TRBV23-1 is known as an ORF, though its function is uncertain. CDR3 region: CASRRAYEQYF. The DNA of the CDR3 is TGCGCCAGCAGGAGAGCCTACGAGCAGTACTTC.